This TCR beta chain appears in the sequencing data of a study of molecular identifiers for immune sequencing clone quantification. The study's findings and limits: Clones carrying above 20 RNA copies accounted for over 97% of effector molecules, under 1% in naive cells.

TCR libraries were built in bulk with a published protocol and specific TCR primers. In TCRdb, the PCR reads were re-called with MiXCR into one record per CDR3 protein. The sample includes 550,000 to 750,000 distinct CDR3 sequences, around 20% seen only once; the top ten take 0.7% to 1%. A note on this clonotype: As yet, its antigen is unknown. Compared with germline, one end of the junction differs, possibly owing to a read error.

The CDR3 has 17 residues. From germline, CDR1 is LNHDA and CDR2 SQIVND (reference sequence). This chain connects TRBV19 to TRBJ2-5; D possibly matches TRBD1 or TRBD2 (6 bases each). The sequence came from a human donor in good health. Some libraries in this study had Jurkat cell RNA spiked in. Source material: naive CD8+ T cells from blood, with Jurkat cell RNA spiked in. As for subset: FACS-sorted CD8+CD4-CCR7+CD45RA+ naive T cells. CDR3 in amino acids: CASGIVGGPPLQGTQYF. The CDR3 bases are TGTGCCAGTGGTATAGTTGGGGGGCCTCCCTTACAAGGGACCCAGTACTTC. Looking up the rest from reference TRBV19 and TRBJ2-5 gives the full variable domain: DGGITQSPKYLFRKEGQNVTLSCEQNLNHDAMYWYRQDPGQGLRLIYYSQIVNDFQKGDIAEGYSVSREKKESFPLTVTSAQKNPTAFYLCASGIVGGPPLQGTQYFGPGTRLLVL.